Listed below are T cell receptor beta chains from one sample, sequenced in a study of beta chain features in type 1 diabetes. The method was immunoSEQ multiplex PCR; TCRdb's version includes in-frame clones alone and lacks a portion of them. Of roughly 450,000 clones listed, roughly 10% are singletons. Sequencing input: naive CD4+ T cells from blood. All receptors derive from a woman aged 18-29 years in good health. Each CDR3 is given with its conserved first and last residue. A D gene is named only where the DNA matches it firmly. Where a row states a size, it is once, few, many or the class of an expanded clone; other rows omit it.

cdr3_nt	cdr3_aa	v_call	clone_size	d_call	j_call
TGTGCCACCAGCAGAACCCTAGCGGGAGGGCCTCTTGTGGAGCAGTACTTC	CATSRTLAGGPLVEQYF	TRBV15	.	TRBD2	TRBJ2-7
TGTGCCAGCAGTGAACCCTGGAACACTGAAGCTTTCTTT	CASSEPWNTEAFF	TRBV2	.	.	TRBJ1-1
TGTGCCAGCAGTTTATCGGCACAGGGAGAGACCCAGTACTTC	CASSLSAQGETQYF	TRBV27	.	.	TRBJ2-5
TGTGCTAGTGGTTTGGTAGCGCTGCAGGGGCAAAGGCCCTACAATGAGCAGTTCTTC	CASGLVALQGQRPYNEQFF	TRBV12-5	.	.	TRBJ2-1
TGTGCCAGCAGCCGCGGCAGAACCTACGAGCAGTACTTC	CASSRGRTYEQYF	TRBV14	few	.	TRBJ2-7
TGCGCCAGCAGCTTGGGAACAGGGGCGAGAGGCTACACCTTC	CASSLGTGARGYTF	TRBV5-1	.	TRBD1	TRBJ1-2
TGCGCCAGCAGCCAAGTTGGAGACATTCAGTACTTC	CASSQVGDIQYF	TRBV4-1	few	.	TRBJ2-4
TGTGCCAGCAGTTTGATGGCTACCTCAGAGACCCAGTACTTC	CASSLMATSETQYF	TRBV27	.	.	TRBJ2-5
TGTGCCAGCAGCGTAAACAGGGCCCTAGATGAAAAACTGTTTTTT	CASSVNRALDEKLFF	TRBV5-6	.	.	TRBJ1-4
TGTGCCAGCAGCCCACGGGACAGGGCGTTCGGTGAGCAGTTCTTC	CASSPRDRAFGEQFF	TRBV7-2	.	TRBD1	TRBJ2-1
TGCGCCAGCAGCGCGCAGGGGTATAGCAATCAGCCCCAGCATTTT	CASSAQGYSNQPQHF	TRBV5-1	.	.	TRBJ1-5
TGTGCCAGCGGTTTTGGGAGCAATCAGCCCCAGCATTTT	CASGFGSNQPQHF	TRBV7-2	few	.	TRBJ1-5
TGTGCCAGCCGGCGAACTAGCGCCGAGACCCAGTACTTC	CASRRTSAETQYF	TRBV7-2	few	TRBD2	TRBJ2-5
TGTGCCAGCAGTTACGAGGCTGGCTTGTACCAAGAGACCCAGTACTTC	CASSYEAGLYQETQYF	TRBV6-5	.	.	TRBJ2-5
TGTGCCAGCAGTTTATGGCCAGGGAGTGAGACCCAGTACTTC	CASSLWPGSETQYF	TRBV27	.	.	TRBJ2-5
TGTGCCAGCAGCCACTTAGAGACCCAGTACTTC	CASSHLETQYF	TRBV14	few	.	TRBJ2-5
TGCGCCAGCAGCTTGGGACTAGCGGGCCGATCCTACGAGCAGTACTTC	CASSLGLAGRSYEQYF	TRBV5-1	few	TRBD2	TRBJ2-7
TGCGCCAGCAGTCAATCGATCAGGGAAGAGACCCAGTACTTC	CASSQSIREETQYF	TRBV23-1	.	.	TRBJ2-5
TGTGCCAGTAGTATGGTCAGCTTTAATGAAAAACTGTTTTTT	CASSMVSFNEKLFF	TRBV19	few	.	TRBJ1-4
TGTGCCAGCAGCTTTCCCGGGGAGACCCAGTACTTC	CASSFPGETQYF	TRBV7-2	.	.	TRBJ2-5
TGTGCCAGCAGTTCTTTAGGCCCGGAGACCCAGTACTTC	CASSSLGPETQYF	TRBV28	.	.	TRBJ2-5
TGCGCCAGCCGCGGACTAGCGGGGAATAACAATGAGCAGTTCTTC	CASRGLAGNNNEQFF	TRBV4-1	few	TRBD2	TRBJ2-1
TGTGCCAGCAGCTTAGTCCCGGGGATCATTGGCTACACCTTC	CASSLVPGIIGYTF	TRBV7-2	.	.	TRBJ1-2
TGTGCCTGGATGGGCGGCTACGAGCAGTACTTC	CAWMGGYEQYF	TRBV30	few	.	TRBJ2-7
TGTGCCACATCATCCAGGCGCAGAGGATACCAAGAGACCCAGTACTTC	CATSSRRRGYQETQYF	TRBV25-1	many	.	TRBJ2-5
TGTGCCAGCAGCTTCACAGGGGGGCCAGATACGCAGTATTTT	CASSFTGGPDTQYF	TRBV7-6	few	TRBD1	TRBJ2-3
TGTGCCAGCAGTTTAAACAGGGGCGGCATTCAGTACTTC	CASSLNRGGIQYF	TRBV27	.	TRBD1	TRBJ2-4
TGTGCCAGCAGGGGGAGCGAATCTCAGTTCTTC	CASRGSESQFF	TRBV25-1	few	.	TRBJ2-1
TGTGCCAGCAGCTTGGTGGAAAGGGATTCACCCCTCCACTTT	CASSLVERDSPLHF	TRBV5-4	.	.	TRBJ1-6
TGTGCCAGCAGCCAGGGGGTGAGACTCCACTTT	CASSQGVRLHF	TRBV14	.	.	TRBJ1-6
TGTGCCAGCAGTTACTCAGCAGGGTGGCAGCCCTACGAGCAGTACTTC	CASSYSAGWQPYEQYF	TRBV6-5	.	.	TRBJ2-7
TGTGCCTATATTAGGGGCCAGGAAAGCACAGATACGCAGTATTTT	CAYIRGQESTDTQYF	TRBV7-9	.	.	TRBJ2-3
TGTGCCAGCACCATTGGAGCAGGTGGTCCCTACGAGCAGTACTTC	CASTIGAGGPYEQYF	TRBV7-2	.	.	TRBJ2-7
TGTGCCAGCACCTCAACGGGTATTGAAGAACGGCCCCAGCATTTT	CASTSTGIEERPQHF	TRBV21-1	.	.	TRBJ1-5
TGTGCCAGCAGCCAAGACCAGCGGGAGGTCAATGAGCAGTTCTTC	CASSQDQREVNEQFF	TRBV4-2	few	TRBD2	TRBJ2-1
TGTGCCAGCAGCGTAGGGTCTAGCGGCTACAATGAGCAGTTCTTC	CASSVGSSGYNEQFF	TRBV9	.	TRBD2	TRBJ2-1
TGTGCCAGCAGCGAACATCATGGCTACACCTTC	CASSEHHGYTF	TRBV9	.	.	TRBJ1-2
TGTGCCAGCAGTACGGACAGCGTTCGGCCCCAGCATTTT	CASSTDSVRPQHF	TRBV28	.	.	TRBJ1-5
TGCGCCAGCAGCCAGACGGGACCCATCTTCGCTAACTATGGCTACACCTTC	CASSQTGPIFANYGYTF	TRBV4-1	once	.	TRBJ1-2
TGTGCCAGCTCACCCTCACAGGGGTATAGCACAGATACGCAGTATTTT	CASSPSQGYSTDTQYF	TRBV18	few	TRBD1	TRBJ2-3
TGTGCCAGCAGCTCCGCCCCGACTTACGGGAACACTGAAGCTTTCTTT	CASSSAPTYGNTEAFF	TRBV7-2	once	.	TRBJ1-1
TGTGCCAGCAGTGAAGGGCTAGCGGGAGAAGTGTACTTC	CASSEGLAGEVYF	TRBV6-1	.	TRBD2	TRBJ2-7
TGTGCCAGCAGTCGTACAGGGTTAGGGTACAATGAGCAGTTCTTC	CASSRTGLGYNEQFF	TRBV28	few	.	TRBJ2-1
TGCAGTGCTAGAGGGGACCAACTGAAGTACTTC	CSARGDQLKYF	TRBV20-1	few	.	TRBJ2-5
TGTGCCAGCAGCTCCCCGACTGTCGGCTACACCTTC	CASSSPTVGYTF	TRBV11-3	.	.	TRBJ1-2
TGCGCCAGCACCAGGGACAGGGCTGGGGCCAACGTCCTGACTTTC	CASTRDRAGANVLTF	TRBV4-3	.	TRBD1	TRBJ2-6
TGTGCCAGCAGCTTGACAGGGGTCCACAATGAGCAGTTCTTC	CASSLTGVHNEQFF	TRBV7-9	few	TRBD1	TRBJ2-1
TGTGCCAGCAGTGAATATTTCGGGGAGCTGTTTTTT	CASSEYFGELFF	TRBV25-1	.	.	TRBJ2-2
TGTGCCAGCAGCTTAGCCTTGGGCTACACCTTC	CASSLALGYTF	TRBV7-2	few	.	TRBJ1-2